A single sample gave rise to the 22 T cell receptor beta chains below, sequenced in a study of shared clonotypes between healthy human individuals. TCRdb keeps only in-frame clones here, not all; method: immunoSEQ multiplex PCR. Of some 500,000 clones in the sample, 90% to 97% were seen once. Input material: naive CD4+ T cells sorted from blood. The subset was: CD45RA+ positively selected. The receptor set was obtained from a woman aged 25 to 39 in good health.

The chain links TRBV7-2 to TRBJ2-7; D is possibly TRBD2 (5 bases). The CDR3 loop spans 12 amino acids. Germline V gene sequence: CDR1 SGHTA, CDR2 FQGNSA. Deletions cut 0 bases from V and 7 bases from J, with 7 bases between. The CDR3 region has the DNA TGTGCCAGCAGCTTAGCCGGACTGGAGCAGTACTTC. This translates into CASSLAGLEQYF.

This clone was observed a single time. V gene TRBV5-1 combines with J gene TRBJ2-7; tentative D call: TRBD1 (5 bases). Germline V gene data show CDR1 as SGHRS and CDR2 as YFSETQ. The CDR3 totals 14 residues. V was pared by 0 bases and J by 3 bases, with 10 bases between. The CDR3: CASSLETAGYEQYF. In DNA, the CDR3 is TGCGCCAGCAGCTTGGAGACAGCCGGCTACGAGCAGTACTTC.

The chain employs TRBV5-8 and TRBJ1-5; the match to TRBD1 covers 8 bases. J gave up 6 bases and V 0 bases, and 14 bases lay outside the gene matches. This CDR3 is 18 amino acids long. Germline CDR1 and CDR2: SGHTS and YDEGEE. CDR3 DNA sequence: TGTGCCAGCAGCTTGGCCTGGACAGGGTTAGGGGGGAGTCAGCCCCAGCATTTT. Protein product: CASSLAWTGLGGSQPQHF.

V and J are TRBV15 and TRBJ2-5; a possible D gene is TRBD2 (5 bases). CDR1 and CDR2 (germline): LNHNV, YYDKDF (reference sequence). The CDR3 runs to 18 residues. V lost 1 base and J 1 base, leaving 19 bases between the germline ends. The CDR3 DNA follows: TGTGCCACCAGCAGAGCTTATACCTCCCAGACTATCCAAGAGACCCAGTACTTC. Translated, it gives CATSRAYTSQTIQETQYF.

V and J are TRBV5-1 and TRBJ1-4, with D maybe TRBD1 (5 bases). The CDR3 covers 12 residues. CDR1 and CDR2 (germline): SGHRS, YFSETQ. Trimming took 2 bases from V and 8 from J, leaving 7 bases between them. CDR3 DNA: TGCGCCAGCAGCTTAAACAGGGAAAAACTGTTTTTT. Translating it yields CASSLNREKLFF.

This chain connects TRBV5-1 to TRBJ2-1; no firm D call. With 0 bases removed from V and 1 base from J, the gap between germline ends came to 8 bases. The germline CDR1 and CDR2 sequences are SGHRS and YFSETQ. The CDR3 runs to 15 residues. The CDR3 nucleotides are TGCGCCAGCAGCTTGGATACTGGTTCCTACAATGAGCAGTTCTTC. Encoded protein: CASSLDTGSYNEQFF.

As regards this clone: An end of the junction does not agree with germline; a read error may underlie this. This sample includes further DNA sequences coding for the same CDR3. The chain uses TRBV28 and TRBJ2-7, with 8 bases matching TRBD2. CDR1 and CDR2 from the germline V gene are MDHEN and SYDVKM. The CDR3 has 14 amino acids. CDR3 sequence reads: CASSWTSFSYEQYF. The DNA of the CDR3 is TGCGCCAGCAGTTGGACTAGCTTTTCCTACGAGCAGTACTTC.

The rearrangement uses TRBV7-2 and TRBJ2-2, with unresolved D. Looked up from germline, CDR1 is SGHTA and CDR2 is FQGNSA. Trimming shortened V by 1 base and J by 7 bases, and 4 bases separated the two germline ends. This CDR3 is 12 amino acids long. The CDR3 reads CASSLGDGELFF. In nucleotides, the CDR3 is TGTGCCAGCAGCTTAGGGGACGGGGAGCTGTTTTTT.

The gene calls are TRBV28 and TRBJ1-5; D is uncertain. The CDR3 runs to 12 residues. Germline V CDR1 and CDR2: MDHEN, SYDVKM. Trimming removed 1 base from V and 6 bases from J, with 4 bases in between. The CDR3 bases are TGTGCCAGCAGTTTATTTGTTCAGCCCCAGCATTTT. Its translation: CASSLFVQPQHF.

This clone was seen just once. The chain combines TRBV5-1 with TRBJ1-1, with TRBD1 matching over 7 bases. Germline CDR1 SGHRS, CDR2 YFSETQ. The CDR3 has 14 residues. The V segment lost 4 bases and the J segment 1 base; nucleotides outside the gene matches: 4. CDR3: CASSIRDRNTEAFF. CDR3 DNA: TGCGCCAGCAGCATCCGGGACAGGAACACTGAAGCTTTCTTT.

In its sample, this clone was seen once. The genes are TRBV5-5 and TRBJ2-1; TRBD2 matches 8 bases. The V gene's germline CDR1 is SGHKS and CDR2 YYEKEE (reference sequence). Germline trimming cut 7 bases from V and 10 bases from J; bases unmatched to any gene: 10. The CDR3 contains 13 residues. The CDR3 sequence is CASELASSGEQFF. The CDR3 DNA reads TGTGCCAGCGAGCTTGCATCTAGCGGGGAGCAGTTCTTC.

The V and J genes are TRBV5-1 and TRBJ2-4; 9 bases line up with TRBD1. Germline values: CDR1 SGHRS, CDR2 YFSETQ. The CDR3 spans 18 residues. V lost 4 bases, J lost 1 base, and 12 bases stayed unmatched. Here the CDR3 reads CASSLGPNRGLAKNIQYF. The CDR3 DNA reads as TGCGCCAGCAGCCTGGGCCCAAACAGGGGGCTGGCCAAAAACATTCAGTACTTC.

This chain joins TRBV18 and TRBJ2-7, with 10 bases aligning to TRBD2. CDR1 and CDR2 (germline): KGHSH, LQKENI. Trimming removed 0 bases from V and 4 bases from J; junction bases left unmatched: 6. This CDR3 has 16 residues. CDR3 protein: CASSPPWPSGSYEQYF. The CDR3 DNA is TGTGCCAGCTCACCACCGTGGCCTAGCGGGAGTTACGAGCAGTACTTC.

The rearrangement joins TRBV6-4 to TRBJ2-1, with a tentative D call TRBD2 (5 bases). The CDR3 contains 15 residues. Trimming took off 0 bases at V and 7 bases at J, with 13 bases between the two ends. Per germline, CDR1 MRHNA and CDR2 SNTAGT. This CDR3 reads CASSDSLAPWNEQFF. In DNA form, the CDR3 reads TGTGCCAGCAGTGACTCGTTAGCGCCCTGGAATGAGCAGTTCTTC.

This chain connects TRBV14 to TRBJ2-2; D is perhaps TRBD2 (6 bases). The CDR3 is 16 residues long. CDR1 SGHDN and CDR2 FVKESK come from the germline V gene. The ends were cut back, 0 bases at V and 4 bases at J, with 12 bases in the middle. CDR3 nucleotides: TGTGCCAGCAGCCAAGAACGGTGGAGGGGCACCGGGGAGCTGTTTTTT. Its translation: CASSQERWRGTGELFF.

This clone appeared once. This chain connects TRBV18 to TRBJ2-7, with TRBD2 as a possible D gene (5 bases). Germline V gene lookup returns CDR1 KGHSH and CDR2 LQKENI. CDR3 length equals 13 residues. V lost 5 bases to trimming and J lost 7 bases, with 15 bases between them. The CDR3 DNA sequence: TGTGCCAGCTCAGCGACTGATTGGAGGGAGCAGTACTTC. As protein: CASSATDWREQYF.

The rearrangement joins TRBV2 to TRBJ2-4; the D is unclear. The V and J ends lost 6 bases and 0 bases respectively, with 12 bases between them. This CDR3 is built from 15 residues. Per germline, CDR1 SNHLY and CDR2 FYNNEI. In DNA, the CDR3 is TGTGCCAGCAGCCCACAGTTGTTAGCCAAAAACATTCAGTACTTC. Translation: CASSPQLLAKNIQYF.

The genes are TRBV6-5 and TRBJ2-5, with 9 bases lining up with TRBD2. The assigned J gene may be wrong: the sequence end matches TRBJ2-7 better. The CDR3 spans 16 residues. Germline CDR1 and CDR2: MNHEY and SVGAGI. Written as DNA, the CDR3 is TGTGCCAGCAGTTACTTGTCGCTAGCGGGACGATACGAGCAGTACTTC. Protein: CASSYLSLAGRYEQYF.

Comment on this clone: The sample holds other DNA sequences that translate to the same CDR3. V usage is TRBV5-1 and J usage is TRBJ1-5; D call uncertain. The CDR3 loop spans 13 amino acids. V was trimmed by 0 bases and J by 1 base, leaving 2 bases between them. CDR1 and CDR2 from the germline V gene are SGHRS and YFSETQ. CDR3 in DNA: TGCGCCAGCAGCTTGGGCAGCAATCAGCCCCAGCATTTT. Amino acid sequence: CASSLGSNQPQHF.

This clone was seen only once. The chain recombines TRBV19 with TRBJ1-3; 8 positions match TRBD1. The V segment lost 6 bases and the J segment 4 bases; nucleotides outside the gene matches: 17. CDR3 length: 18 residues. Germline CDR1 reads LNHDA; CDR2 reads SQIVND (reference sequence). CDR3 DNA: TGTGCCAGTAGCCCAATTCTCCAGGGGGCGCAATCCGGAAACACCATATATTTT. Its translation is CASSPILQGAQSGNTIYF.

The chain employs TRBV25-1 and TRBJ1-3; D is uncertain. The CDR3 length is 12 residues. The germline V and J ends were trimmed by 1 base and 10 bases, with 8 bases remaining between them. CDR1 is MGHDK and CDR2 is SYGVNS in the germline V gene. CDR3 in amino acids: CASSESVGTIYF. CDR3 coding DNA: TGTGCCAGCAGTGAATCGGTCGGAACCATATATTTT.

The chain couples TRBV5-4 to TRBJ2-4; D possibly corresponds to TRBD2 (6 bases). The CDR3 runs to 13 residues. V was clipped by 6 bases and J by 6 bases, with 13 bases between them. CDR1 and CDR2 (germline): SGHNT, YYREEE (reference sequence). CDR3 loop: CASTLPGANIQYF. The CDR3 bases are TGTGCCAGCACCCTCCCGGGAGCAAACATTCAGTACTTC.